The text below deals with one T cell receptor (beta chain). In its sample, this clone was seen a few times. This clone's antigen is unknown. One base away there is no much larger clone; base qualities are not given. This sample is part of a study of blood T cell repertoires in COVID-19 (dated by TCRdb to about 2020). Looking at the study overall: Samples from collaborators originated in the United States, Italy and Spain and spanned both the acute and convalescent phases of COVID-19. The material from the prospective study consisted of cDNA or gDNA derived from T cells, B-cell-depleted T cells, or PBMCs. The repertoires were released in a freely available public database meant as a resource for research on the immune response to SARS-CoV-2. Samples came from the ongoing ImmuneRACE study (first 160 participants) plus 1,254 subjects from 6 global collaborators. HLA class I and class II types, where available, came from metadata supplied by the sample provider rather than from assay-based typing. A de-identified subject ID, COVID-19 status, age in years and sex were almost always included in the sample metadata. The dataset comprised deeply sampled blood TCRbeta repertoires from subjects exposed to, actively infected with, or recovered from COVID-19.

Broad study findings and their caveats: Clinical and demographic metadata were provided uncurated, with the amount varying by source and participant.

Participants in the prospective study were aged about 18 to 95 years, lived in some 24 United States geographic areas, and enrolled through a virtual design. In the prospective study, cohorts were assigned on the basis of participant-reported clinical history obtained from a screening survey and a study questionnaire. Each participant in the prospective study had whole blood, serum and a nasopharyngeal or oropharyngeal swab collected by mobile phlebotomists. Participants in the prospective study had the option to provide additional blood draws and questionnaires over a roughly 2-month period. Before DNA extraction, prospective study blood samples were shipped either frozen or at room temperature. TCRbeta CDR3 regions were amplified from genomic DNA by means of the immunoSEQ Assay, a bias-controlled multiplex PCR. The paper's data handling went like this. Within the assay, amplification of reference gene primers was used to estimate how many nucleated cells each sample contained. To quantify the absolute abundance of each unique TCRbeta CDR3 rearrangement, sequence reads were collapsed and filtered. For each sample, productive Simpson clonality was calculated as the square root of Simpson's diversity index over productive rearrangements. Entries here come from immuneACCESS through TCRdb and include only in-frame sequences with V and J called. Some clones fail to appear in such tables; in the studies checked, an unresolved V gene covers under half of the shortfall, and the cause of the remainder is unknown. For V, J and clone size, that table is used; D and trimming come from the DNA. The sample yields about 260,000 clones; roughly four fifths were counted once. Under 5% of the sample is held by the ten biggest clonotypes.

The source material was PBMCs or T cells enriched from blood (not recorded which). This receptor was taken from a man younger than 45 with acute COVID-19.

The DNA reads TGTGCCAGCAGCTACGAGGGGACTAGCGTCTCCTACAATGAGCAGTTCTTC. This is translated as CASSYEGTSVSYNEQFF. The chain uses TRBV7-3 and TRBJ2-1; the junction holds 10 bases that match TRBD2. The germline V and J ends show losses of 4 bases and 0 bases respectively, and no gene match explains 6 bases of the junction. The CDR3, cysteine through phenylalanine, is 17 amino acids long. Here the CDR3 DNA is all that survives: 51 bases in frame from base 1. CDR1 and CDR2, per the germline V gene, are SGHTA and FQGTGA.